Sequencing of this TCR beta chain was carried out in a study of technical replicates of blood from several donors. CDR1 and CDR2 from the germline V gene are SNHLY and FYNNEI. V shed 6 bases and J shed 6 bases, with 14 bases lying between them. This CDR3 spans 13 amino acids. Using immunoSEQ multiplex PCR, the repertoire was profiled, and TCRdb retains in-frame clones only, with some absent. The sample consists of roughly 50,000 clones, just under 95% of them appearing once. The sequence was obtained from a human donor in good health. Some clones in this sample may be carry-over from other donors' samples. Sequencing input: PBMCs. The chain uses TRBV2 and TRBJ1-2, with D uncertain. The CDR3 loop reads CASRYGLFDGYTF. The CDR3 DNA reads TGTGCCAGCAGGTACGGACTGTTTGATGGCTACACCTTC.